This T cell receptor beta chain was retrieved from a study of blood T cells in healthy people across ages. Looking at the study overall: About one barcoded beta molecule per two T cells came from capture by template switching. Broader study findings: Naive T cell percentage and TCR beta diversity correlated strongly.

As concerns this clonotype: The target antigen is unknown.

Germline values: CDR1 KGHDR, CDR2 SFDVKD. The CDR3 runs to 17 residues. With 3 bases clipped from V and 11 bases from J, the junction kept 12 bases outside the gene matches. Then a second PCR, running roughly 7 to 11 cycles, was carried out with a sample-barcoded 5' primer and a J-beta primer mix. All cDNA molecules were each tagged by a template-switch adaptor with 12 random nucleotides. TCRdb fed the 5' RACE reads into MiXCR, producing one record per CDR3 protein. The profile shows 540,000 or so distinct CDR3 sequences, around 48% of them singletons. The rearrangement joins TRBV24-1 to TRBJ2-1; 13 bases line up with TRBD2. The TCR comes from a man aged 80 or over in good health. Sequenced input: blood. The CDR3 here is CATSDPGTSGAALKQFF. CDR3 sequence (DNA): TGTGCCACCAGTGATCCCGGGACTAGCGGGGCGGCACTGAAGCAGTTCTTC.